The sequence of this T cell receptor beta chain was determined in a study of blood T cell repertoires in COVID-19. Overall study: There were acute and convalescent COVID-19 samples, and they came from the United States, Italy and Spain. The cDNA or gDNA used as material had been derived from T cells, B-cell-depleted T cells, or PBMCs.

In the source study's methods: Scientists estimated how many nucleated cells there were by amplifying reference gene primers. The repertoire was sequenced with immunoSEQ multiplex PCR; TCRdb's copy has only in-frame clones and lacks some. From that table come the V and J calls and clone size; the DNA was used to work out D and trimming. Of around 160,000 clones listed, around 87% were seen once; the top ten hold approximately 6.1%. The CDR3 is 16 residues long. V gave up 2 bases and J gave up 2 bases; unmatched junction bases: 9. Germline-derived CDR1 and CDR2 are MNHEY and SVGAGI. The V gene is TRBV6-5, the J gene TRBJ2-7, with TRBD2 matching over 7 bases. Sequencing was done on a sample of peripheral blood. This TCR was recovered from a man of 80 years or more with acute or convalescent COVID-19. Here the CDR3 reads CASSYTDASGAYEQYF. CDR3 sequence (DNA): TGTGCCAGCAGTTACACCGACGCTAGCGGAGCCTACGAGCAGTACTTC.